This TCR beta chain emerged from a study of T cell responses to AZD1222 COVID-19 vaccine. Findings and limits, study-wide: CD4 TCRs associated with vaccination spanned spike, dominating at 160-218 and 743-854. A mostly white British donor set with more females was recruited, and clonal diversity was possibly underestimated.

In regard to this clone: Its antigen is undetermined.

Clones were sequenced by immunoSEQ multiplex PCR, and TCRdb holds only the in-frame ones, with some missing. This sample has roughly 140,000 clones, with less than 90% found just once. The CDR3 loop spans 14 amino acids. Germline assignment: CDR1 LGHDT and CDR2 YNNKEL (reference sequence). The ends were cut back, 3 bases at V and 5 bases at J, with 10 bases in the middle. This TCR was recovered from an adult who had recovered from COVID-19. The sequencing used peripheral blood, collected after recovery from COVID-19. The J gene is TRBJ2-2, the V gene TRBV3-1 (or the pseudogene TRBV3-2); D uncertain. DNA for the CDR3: TGTGCCAGCAGCCAGTTTAGGTATACCGGGGAGCTGTTTTTT. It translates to CASSQFRYTGELFF.